The T cell receptor (beta chain) described here comes from a study of siplizumab effects on memory and regulatory T cells (dated by TCRdb to 2018 to 2020). In the study overall: Across seven to nine responder-stimulator pairs, paired mixed lymphocyte reactions were conducted with siplizumab at approximately 1.1 ug/mL and without drug. The study examined how the anti-CD2 antibody siplizumab affects alloreactive T-cell subsets in allogeneic mixed lymphocyte reactions built from human PBMCs.

CDR1 and CDR2, per the germline V gene, are MRHNA and SNTAGT. V is cut by 2 bases and J by 0 bases, and the space between the germline ends is 18 bases. The CDR3 runs 18 residues from the cysteine to the phenylalanine. The DNA shown is the 54-base CDR3, in frame from base 1. Points the paper makes about the study in general: In reactions with siplizumab, an average of approximately 69% of mappable alloreactive CD4+ clones were Treg-derived, compared with 25% to 30% in control reactions. Because sequences at frequencies below about 10^-5 were poorly captured, only a minor fraction of alloreactive clones could be mapped back to unstimulated subsets. Compared with memory T cells, unstimulated naive T cells appeared more diverse, and naive cells seemed to make a substantial contribution to the alloresponse. About 75-97% of proliferating CD4+ or CD8+ clones could not be given a naive or memory phenotype. The cumulative frequency of alloreactive sequences traceable to unstimulated CD4+ memory T cells was significantly reduced by siplizumab. Whether proliferating Tregs from siplizumab cultures actually had suppressive function was not functionally confirmed.

Turning to this clone: It lacks a known antigen. One base away there is no much larger clone; base qualities are not given.

Cells in the mixed lymphocyte reaction were cultured together at 37 degrees C for five to seven days. Responder PBMCs were labelled with CFSE and stimulator PBMCs with Violet Dye, then combined at a 1:1 ratio. Sorted unstimulated T cells, along with proliferating T cells recovered from mixed lymphocyte reactions, underwent TCRbeta CDR3 sequencing. Fresh whole blood from around 11 HLA-typed healthy donors was used to isolate PBMCs. For TCR sequencing, responder T cells that had proliferated and were CFSE-low were FACS-sorted once the mixed lymphocyte reaction was over. Libraries were constructed by the immunoSEQ multiplex PCR assay. The deep sequencing platform assayed roughly 10^5 TCR templates per sample. Genomic DNA extracted from sorted T cells was used for TCRbeta CDR3 sequencing. The original pipeline was this. The R programming language was used for the clonal analysis of the TCRbeta CDR3 data. Unstimulated samples were compared with post-reaction CFSE-low samples to define alloreactive CD4+ and CD8+ clones. By matching sequences to the repertoires of sorted unstimulated Treg and non-Treg cells, each alloreactive CD4+ clone was assigned a regulatory or non-regulatory origin. TCRdb stores this immuneACCESS table with in-frame sequences only. Part of the clones is absent; in the studies checked, under half of the shortfall reflects unresolved V genes, and no reason is known for the rest. Clone size and V and J calls were adopted from that table, with D and trimming inferred from the DNA. In all, the sample holds about 15,000 clones, and approximately 49% of those were seen once. The top ten clones comprise roughly 8.7% of the sample.

Sequenced input: CFSE-low (dividing) CD4+ T cells sorted from an allogeneic mixed lymphocyte reaction. The TCR comes from a human donor in good health; the cells came from an allogeneic mixed lymphocyte reaction. The rearrangement combines TRBV6-4 with TRBJ2-3, and possibly TRBD1, on 5 matching bases. The CDR3 loop reads CASSDGCCRAGSTDTQYF. The DNA sequence is as follows: TGTGCCAGCAGTGACGGCTGCTGTCGGGCAGGGAGCACAGATACGCAGTATTTT.